The clone carrying this TCR beta chain is a singleton in its sample. This sample was taken from a study of T cell responses to AZD1222 COVID-19 vaccine. TCRdb keeps only in-frame clones here, not all; method: immunoSEQ multiplex PCR. This sample yields about 210,000 clones, of which around 94% are seen a single time; approximately 1.5% belongs to the top ten. The CDR3 loop spans 14 amino acids. Germline V CDR1 and CDR2: MNHEY, SMNVEV (reference sequence). V was trimmed by 2 bases and J by 0 bases, leaving 8 bases between them. Sequenced here: peripheral blood, sampled 28 days after the second dose of the MenACWY control vaccine. The chain has TRBV27 and TRBJ2-7; D might be TRBD1 (5 bases). The receptor's source is an adult who received the MenACWY meningococcal vaccine as a control. CDR3 sequence reads: CASSLADSSYEQYF. The DNA of the CDR3 is TGTGCCAGCAGTTTAGCAGACAGCTCCTACGAGCAGTACTTC.